Reported below is one TCR beta chain. What it recognizes is unknown. The germline gives CDR1 MDHEN, CDR2 SYDVKM. V was clipped by 5 bases and J by 2 bases; unmatched bases: 5. The CDR3 is made up of 14 amino acids. This sample stems from a study of cytomegalovirus exposure and HLA in healthy donors. Study-wide findings and caveats: Listed as cytomegalovirus-associated were 150 to 200 TCR beta chains.

Use of 60 Vbeta and 13 Jbeta primers characterized the PCR. Here immunoSEQ multiplex PCR was the method, and the copy in TCRdb shows in-frame clones only, minus some. The sample holds around 150,000 clones, about 80% seen once. This receptor was taken from a woman aged 40 to 50 in good health and CMV-seronegative. The genes are TRBV28 and TRBJ1-2, with 7 bases matching TRBD1. Input material: PBMCs. The CDR3 DNA reads as TGTGCCAGCAGTCCTAACAGGGGAAACTATGGCTACACCTTC. Amino acid sequence: CASSPNRGNYGYTF.